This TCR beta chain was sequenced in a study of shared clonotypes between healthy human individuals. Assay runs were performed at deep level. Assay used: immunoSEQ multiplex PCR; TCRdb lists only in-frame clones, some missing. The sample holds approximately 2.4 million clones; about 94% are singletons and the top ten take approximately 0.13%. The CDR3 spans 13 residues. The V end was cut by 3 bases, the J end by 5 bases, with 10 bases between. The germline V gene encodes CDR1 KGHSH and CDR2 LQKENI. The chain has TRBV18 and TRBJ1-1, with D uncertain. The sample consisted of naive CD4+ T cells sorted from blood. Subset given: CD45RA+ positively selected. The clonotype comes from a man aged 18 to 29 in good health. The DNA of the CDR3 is TGTGCCAGCTCACCGGTCCTAAGGACTGAAGCTTTCTTT. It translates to CASSPVLRTEAFF. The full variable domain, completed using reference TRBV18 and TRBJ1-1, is NAGVMQNPRHLVRRRGQEARLRCSPMKGHSHVYWYRQLPEEGLKFMVYLQKENIIDESGMPKERFSAEFPKEGPSILRIQQVVRGDSAAYFCASSPVLRTEAFFGQGTRLTVV.